This T cell receptor beta chain was profiled in a study of control samples from healthy donors and cancer patients. Trimming took off 4 bases at V and 3 bases at J, with 10 bases between the two ends. The CDR3 is 13 residues long. Germline assignment: CDR1 SNHLY and CDR2 FYNNEI. Profiling relied on immunoSEQ multiplex PCR, and the TCRdb table lists in-frame clones only, not all of them. The sample holds a few hundred thousand clones; about nine tenths are singletons and the top ten take around 6.8%. The chain recombines TRBV2 with TRBJ2-7; D is ambiguous. The sequenced sample was PBMCs. This sequence originates from a man aged 40-55 years with head and neck cancer. This CDR3 reads CASSVSRNYEQYF. The CDR3 DNA reads TGTGCCAGCAGTGTTTCCAGGAACTACGAGCAGTACTTC.